Here is one T cell receptor (beta chain) with its context. The entry originates in a study of T-cell reconstitution after alpha-beta-depleted transplantation in children. Germline CDR1 is LGHNA and CDR2 is YSLEER. The V and J ends lost 0 bases and 6 bases respectively, with 17 bases between them. This CDR3 region has 16 residues. Molecular barcoding with unique molecular identifiers was used for the TCRbeta library. One entry per CDR3 protein, called by TCRdb with MiXCR from the PCR reads. The top ten hold roughly 4.3% of the sample, which has about 350,000 distinct CDR3 sequences, roughly 15% seen once.

The chain uses TRBV4-3 and TRBJ1-2; D remains ambiguous. The receptor's source is a human donor who donated a stem cell graft to a child with Fanconi anemia. The source material was PBMCs, sampled from the stem cell graft. As DNA, the CDR3 is TGCGCCAGCAGCCAAGATCCGTCATTTTTAAGAAATGGCTACACCTTC. Translated: CASSQDPSFLRNGYTF.